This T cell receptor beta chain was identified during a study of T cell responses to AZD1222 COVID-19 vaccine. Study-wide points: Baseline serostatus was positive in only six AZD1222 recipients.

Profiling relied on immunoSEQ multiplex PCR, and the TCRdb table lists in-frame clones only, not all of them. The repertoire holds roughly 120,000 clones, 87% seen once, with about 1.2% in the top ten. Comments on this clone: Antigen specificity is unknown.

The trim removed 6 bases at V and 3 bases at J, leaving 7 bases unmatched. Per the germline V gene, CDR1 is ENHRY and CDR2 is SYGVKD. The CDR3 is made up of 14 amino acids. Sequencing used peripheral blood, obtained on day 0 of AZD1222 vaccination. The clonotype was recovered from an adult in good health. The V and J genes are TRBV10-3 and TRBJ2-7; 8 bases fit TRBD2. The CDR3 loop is CAIRPGSGVYEQYF. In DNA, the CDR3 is TGTGCCATCAGGCCGGGTAGCGGGGTCTACGAGCAGTACTTC.